Listed here are 32 T cell receptor beta chains from one sample, sequenced in a study of T cell changes during pregnancy in multiple sclerosis. Sequencing was performed with immunoSEQ multiplex PCR; in TCRdb, only in-frame clones are kept and a portion is missing. Counted here are over 80,000 clones, about nine tenths occurring once; the ten biggest clones make up 0.76%. The material was peripheral blood, obtained in the second trimester of pregnancy. The receptor source for this set is a female donor in good health, enrolled as a control in a pregnancy study.

This chain joins TRBV6-5 and TRBJ1-1; TRBD1 is a possible D gene (5 bases). In germline, CDR1 is MNHEY, CDR2 SVGAGI. Trimming stripped 7 bases from V and 4 bases from J, with 13 bases between. The CDR3 consists of 13 residues. The CDR3 here is CASKIGASTEAFF. The CDR3 DNA reads as TGTGCCAGCAAAATAGGGGCGTCCACTGAAGCTTTCTTT.

The gene calls are TRBV18 and TRBJ1-2; no firm D call. The CDR3 is 14 amino acids. Trimming removed 2 bases from V and 7 bases from J, with 14 bases in between. Germline lookup yields CDR1 KGHSH and CDR2 LQKENI. CDR3 coding DNA: TGTGCCAGCTCACCAAATCCGATCGGCGGTGGCTACACCTTC. Its protein product is CASSPNPIGGGYTF.

The chain couples TRBV10-3 to TRBJ2-2; 8 bases match TRBD1. Per germline, CDR1 ENHRY and CDR2 SYGVKD. This CDR3 is 15 amino acids long. With V trimmed by 2 bases and J by 5 bases, 4 bases remained unmatched. The CDR3 coding sequence is TGTGCCATCAGTGAGCTCACAGGGGGGACCGGGGAGCTGTTTTTT. Its translation: CAISELTGGTGELFF.

J is TRBJ1-1 and V is TRBV4-1; no clear D. Germline V gene sequence: CDR1 MGHRA, CDR2 YSYEKL. The CDR3 sequence is 14 residues long. Deletions cut 1 base from V and 0 bases from J, with 6 bases between. The CDR3 here is CASSQGLLNTEAFF. The CDR3 bases are TGCGCCAGCAGCCAAGGGCTGTTGAACACTGAAGCTTTCTTT.

The gene calls are TRBV5-1 and TRBJ2-7, with D perhaps TRBD1 (5 bases). The V gene's germline CDR1 is SGHRS and CDR2 YFSETQ. Trimming removed 0 bases at V and 4 bases at J, with 11 bases between. The CDR3 sequence is 14 residues long. CDR3 protein: CASSLATGQYEQYF. For the CDR3, the DNA is TGCGCCAGCAGCTTGGCTACAGGCCAATACGAGCAGTACTTC.

V is TRBV6-5 and J is TRBJ1-1; TRBD1 might be the D (5 bases). The CDR3 is made up of 14 amino acids. Trimming pared 5 bases from V and 1 base from J, leaving 11 bases between. Germline CDR1 MNHEY, CDR2 SVGAGI. The CDR3 here is CASSLGRGNTEAFF. The CDR3 nucleotides read TGTGCCAGCAGTCTAGGAAGGGGGAACACTGAAGCTTTCTTT.

V gene TRBV18 combines with J gene TRBJ1-2; tentatively, D is TRBD1 (5 bases). Deletions cut 1 base from V and 8 bases from J, with 17 bases between. Germline V gives CDR1 KGHSH, CDR2 LQKENI. This CDR3 is 15 amino acids long. The CDR3 loop is CASSPLDRGVDGYTF. CDR3 coding DNA: TGTGCCAGCTCACCACTGGATAGGGGCGTAGACGGCTACACCTTC.

This clone was seen just once. The chain joins TRBV5-8 to TRBJ1-2; 8 bases are a match to TRBD1. In germline, CDR1 is SGHTS, CDR2 YDEGEE. V lost 2 bases to trimming and J lost 4 bases; unmatched junction nucleotides: 13. The CDR3 extends over 17 amino acids. The CDR3 sequence is CASSFRAGGIRVYGYTF. In DNA form, the CDR3 reads TGTGCCAGCAGCTTTCGTGCAGGGGGCATCCGGGTCTATGGCTACACCTTC.

This chain uses TRBV30 with TRBJ2-7; D is unclear. This CDR3 is built from 14 residues. The V end lost 3 bases, the J end lost 4 bases, and 16 bases lay between the germline ends. In germline, CDR1 is GTSNPN, CDR2 SVGIG (reference sequence). CDR3: CAWSEGAQSYEQYF. The CDR3 nucleotides read TGTGCCTGGAGCGAAGGAGCCCAGTCTTACGAGCAGTACTTC.

The J gene is TRBJ2-7, the V gene TRBV5-1; tentatively, D is TRBD1 (6 bases). The V gene lost 6 bases and the J gene lost 4 bases, with 14 bases spanning the gap. Germline V gene lookup returns CDR1 SGHRS and CDR2 YFSETQ. The CDR3 has 13 residues. The CDR3 is CASKGTGSYEQYF. The CDR3 region has the DNA TGCGCCAGCAAGGGAACAGGGTCGTACGAGCAGTACTTC.

This rearrangement joins TRBV7-2 to TRBJ1-1; D call uncertain. The CDR3 sequence is 12 residues long. CDR1 SGHTA and CDR2 FQGNSA come from the germline V gene. V lost 2 bases and J lost 5, with 6 bases in between. The CDR3 protein is CASSLTSTEAFF. The CDR3 nucleotides read TGTGCCAGCAGCTTAACGAGTACTGAAGCTTTCTTT. Full variable domain (remainder filled in from reference TRBV7-2 and TRBJ1-1): GAGVSQSPSNKVTEKGKDVELRCDPISGHTALYWYRQSLGQGLEFLIYFQGNSAPDKSGLPSDRFSAERTGGSVSTLTIQRTQQEDSAVYLCASSLTSTEAFFGQGTRLTVV.

This clone occurred once. This chain connects TRBV19 to TRBJ1-5; no definite D call. Trimming took off 1 base at V and 0 bases at J, with 13 bases between the two ends. Germline lookup yields CDR1 LNHDA and CDR2 SQIVND (reference sequence). The CDR3 runs to 17 residues. The CDR3 reads CASSIGHHGDSNQPQHF. The CDR3, as DNA: TGTGCCAGTAGTATAGGGCATCATGGAGATAGCAATCAGCCCCAGCATTTT.

This chain connects TRBV4-2 to TRBJ1-6; TRBD1 might be the D (5 bases). V was clipped by 0 bases and J by 0 bases, with 12 bases between them. From germline, CDR1 is LGHNA and CDR2 YNFKEQ. This CDR3 contains 18 residues. CDR3 sequence: CASSQEAIGGSYNSPLHF. The CDR3, as DNA: TGTGCCAGCAGCCAAGAGGCTATCGGGGGCTCCTATAATTCACCCCTCCACTTT.

The V and J genes are TRBV4-2 and TRBJ1-1; D unresolved. This CDR3 is 14 amino acids long. Trimming cost V 4 bases and J 1 base, with 10 bases left between them. Germline V lookup: CDR1 LGHNA, CDR2 YNFKEQ. CDR3: CASSRLASNTEAFF. CDR3 nucleotides: TGTGCCAGCAGCCGCTTGGCATCGAACACTGAAGCTTTCTTT.

The chain uses TRBV6-5 and TRBJ1-5; D may be TRBD1 (6 bases). This CDR3 spans 15 amino acids. Germline values: CDR1 MNHEY, CDR2 SVGAGI. Trimming stripped 4 bases from V and 4 bases from J, with 14 bases between. The CDR3 DNA reads TGTGCCAGCAGTTTGTCCGGGACACATAATCAGCCCCAGCATTTT. The encoded protein is CASSLSGTHNQPQHF.

This rearrangement joins TRBV7-2 to TRBJ2-7; D is unresolved. V lost 2 bases and J 6 bases, leaving 11 bases between the germline ends. Per germline, CDR1 SGHTA and CDR2 FQGNSA. The CDR3 length is 13 residues. For the CDR3, the DNA is TGTGCCAGCAGCTTAAATTACTATAGCGAGCAGTACTTC. It codes for CASSLNYYSEQYF.

The genes are TRBV5-6 and TRBJ1-2; perhaps TRBD1 as D (5 bases). In germline, CDR1 is SGHDT, CDR2 YYEEEE. CDR3 length: 11 residues. V was shortened by 1 base and J by 9 bases, with 7 bases between the two germline ends. CDR3 region: CASSLMDSYTF. CDR3 DNA: TGTGCCAGCAGCTTGATGGACAGCTACACCTTC.

The rearrangement joins TRBV19 to TRBJ1-2, with a tentative D call TRBD1 (6 bases). V gave up 5 bases and J gave up 3 bases, with 10 bases separating them. Germline V CDR1 and CDR2: LNHDA, SQIVND (reference sequence). The CDR3 has 13 residues. The CDR3 protein is CASSPDSYYGYTF. CDR3 coding DNA: TGTGCCAGTAGTCCGGACAGCTACTATGGCTACACCTTC.

V is TRBV4-1 and J is TRBJ2-7; 10 nucleotides match TRBD2. The length of the CDR3 is 16 residues. Unmatched junction bases numbered 4, after V lost 0 bases and J lost 2 bases. Germline V CDR1 and CDR2: MGHRA, YSYEKL. The CDR3: CASSQDRSGGAYEQYF. CDR3 DNA: TGCGCCAGCAGCCAAGATCGAAGCGGGGGGGCCTACGAGCAGTACTTC.

About this clone: Distinct nucleotide sequences in the sample also encode this CDR3. The chain couples TRBV18 to TRBJ2-5; 7 bases align to TRBD1. The CDR3 loop spans 13 amino acids. J gave up 2 bases and V 6 bases, and 3 bases lay outside the gene matches. Germline V gives CDR1 KGHSH, CDR2 LQKENI. The CDR3 DNA reads as TGTGCCAGCTCCCAGGGACAGCAAGAGACCCAGTACTTC. Its protein is CASSQGQQETQYF. Full variable domain (remainder filled in from reference TRBV18 and TRBJ2-5): NAGVMQNPRHLVRRRGQEARLRCSPMKGHSHVYWYRQLPEEGLKFMVYLQKENIIDESGMPKERFSAEFPKEGPSILRIQQVVRGDSAAYFCASSQGQQETQYFGPGTRLLVL.

As DNA, the CDR3 is TGTGCCAGCAGCGAGACAGGCGGGGGAGATGAAAAACTGTTTTTT. Its protein product is CASSETGGGDEKLFF. The rearrangement joins TRBV7-9 to TRBJ1-4, with a possible D match to TRBD1 (6 bases). Germline loops: CDR1 SEHNR, CDR2 FQNEAQ (reference sequence). The CDR3 runs to 15 residues. The ends were cut back, 5 bases at V and 6 bases at J, with 16 bases in the middle.

The chain recombines TRBV19 with TRBJ1-5, with D tentatively TRBD1 (5 bases). V lost 7 bases and J lost 4, with 14 bases in between. This CDR3 has 14 amino acids. The germline V gene has CDR1 LNHDA and CDR2 SQIVND (reference sequence). CDR3 sequence (DNA): TGTGCCAGTATTAGGAGGGGACTAAATCAGCCCCAGCATTTT. Translated: CASIRRGLNQPQHF.

The chain recombines TRBV6-5 with TRBJ1-2; D uncertain. CDR1 is MNHEY and CDR2 is SVGAGI in the germline V gene. Trimming pared 4 bases from V and 8 bases from J, leaving 11 bases between. CDR3 length equals 12 residues. The CDR3 DNA follows: TGTGCCAGCAGTTCGGGGAGTCGAGGCTACACCTTC. It translates to CASSSGSRGYTF.

The chain employs TRBV15 and TRBJ1-2; 7 bases are a match to TRBD1. This CDR3 contains 16 residues. Trimming removed 0 bases from V and 4 bases from J; junction bases left unmatched: 8. The germline gives CDR1 LNHNV, CDR2 YYDKDF (reference sequence). The CDR3 region has the DNA TGTGCCACCAGCAGAGATTGGGGACAGACTGCCTATGGCTACACCTTC. This gives the protein CATSRDWGQTAYGYTF.

The CDR3: CASSFEGAMSTEAFF. The CDR3 nucleotides read TGTGCCAGCAGCTTTGAGGGGGCGATGAGTACTGAAGCTTTCTTT. The V and J genes are TRBV7-2 and TRBJ1-1, with 7 bases aligning to TRBD1. CDR3 size: 15 residues. Germline-derived CDR1 and CDR2 are SGHTA and FQGNSA. V was pared by 3 bases and J by 5 bases, with 9 bases of the junction left unmatched.

The chain recombines TRBV5-1 with TRBJ1-2; a possible D gene is TRBD1 (5 bases). Germline V CDR1 and CDR2: SGHRS, YFSETQ. This CDR3 contains 12 residues. V was pared by 3 bases and J by 8 bases, with 11 bases between. DNA for the CDR3: TGCGCCAGCAGCTGGGGGGACCCGGGCTACACCTTC. Its translation: CASSWGDPGYTF.

The V and J genes are TRBV5-1 and TRBJ1-4, with 11 bases that match TRBD1. The germline V gene has CDR1 SGHRS and CDR2 YFSETQ. The CDR3 loop spans 15 amino acids. J gave up 7 bases and V 7 bases, and 9 bases lay outside the gene matches. The CDR3 DNA reads as TGCGCCAGCCAAAAAGGACAGGGGGCCGGTGAAAAACTGTTTTTT. It translates to CASQKGQGAGEKLFF.

The chain recombines TRBV28 with TRBJ2-1; 8 nucleotides align to TRBD2. This CDR3 region has 15 residues. Germline loops: CDR1 MDHEN, CDR2 SYDVKM. The ends lost 7 bases at V and 7 bases at J; junction bases unmatched: 12. The CDR3 region has the DNA TGTGCCAGCACCAGTCCCGGGACTAGTATGAATGAGCAGTTCTTC. Translated: CASTSPGTSMNEQFF.

The chain uses TRBV6-5 and TRBJ2-2; 10 nucleotides agree with TRBD2. The CDR3 is made up of 16 amino acids. V gave up 4 bases and J gave up 3 bases; unmatched junction bases: 5. CDR1 and CDR2 from the germline V gene are MNHEY and SVGAGI. The CDR3 loop is CASSLGLARYTGELFF. The CDR3 nucleotides read TGTGCCAGCAGTTTGGGACTAGCGAGATACACCGGGGAGCTGTTTTTT.

This clone was seen only once. The chain has TRBV5-1 and TRBJ2-6; 9 bases fit TRBD1. This CDR3 is 18 amino acids long. Germline V gene sequence: CDR1 SGHRS, CDR2 YFSETQ. Losses at the gene ends were 0 bases for V and 4 bases for J; bases not matched to a gene: 8. The CDR3 nucleotides are TGCGCCAGCAGCTTGGTAGTACAGGGGGCGGCGGGGGCCAACGTCCTGACTTTC. This translates into CASSLVVQGAAGANVLTF.

The rearrangement uses TRBV5-1 and TRBJ2-5, with 7 bases matching TRBD2. Trimming removed 4 bases from V and 1 base from J; junction bases left unmatched: 13. Germline values: CDR1 SGHRS, CDR2 YFSETQ. This CDR3 is 17 amino acids long. The CDR3 region has the DNA TGCGCCAGCAGCCTAGGGGCGGGAGAGAGGTTCCAAGAGACCCAGTACTTC. Encoded protein: CASSLGAGERFQETQYF. The full variable domain, rest sourced from reference TRBV5-1 and TRBJ2-5, is KAGVTQTPRYLIKTRGQQVTLSCSPISGHRSVSWYQQTPGQGLQFLFEYFSETQRNKGNFPGRFSGRQFSNSRSEMNVSTLELGDSALYLCASSLGAGERFQETQYFGPGTRLLVL.

This chain joins TRBV5-1 and TRBJ1-1; a weak D match, TRBD1 (5 bases). This CDR3 comprises 16 residues. CDR1 is SGHRS, CDR2 YFSETQ, per germline. Trimming removed 1 base at V and 0 bases at J, with 13 bases between. CDR3 DNA: TGCGCCAGCAGCTTGTTAGGACATTCCATGAACACTGAAGCTTTCTTT. Translation: CASSLLGHSMNTEAFF. Complete variable domain (other parts from reference TRBV5-1 and TRBJ1-1): KAGVTQTPRYLIKTRGQQVTLSCSPISGHRSVSWYQQTPGQGLQFLFEYFSETQRNKGNFPGRFSGRQFSNSRSEMNVSTLELGDSALYLCASSLLGHSMNTEAFFGQGTRLTVV.